This TCR beta chain was observed in a study of T-cell memory formation after mild COVID-19. Study as a whole: Largely donor-specific sequence clusters came from a couple of donors.

TCRdb ran MiXCR on the 5' RACE reads and lists one entry per CDR3 protein. The table lists around 82,000 distinct CDR3 sequences, 13% of them singletons. This clonotype occurred a few times. CDR1 and CDR2 (germline): SGHVS, FQNEAQ. Trimming at V came to 0 bases and at J to 1 base, leaving 7 bases not matched to a gene. The CDR3 length is 17 residues. This chain links TRBV7-8 with TRBJ2-5; 8 nucleotides align to TRBD2. The sample was PBMCs or a T cell subset sorted from them (not recorded which). This sequence was found in a man between 18 and 35 years old who had mild COVID-19 (a few samples of this study predate the infection). Cell type and time point are not known. CDR3 amino acids: CASSLASSGGPQETQYF. The CDR3 DNA reads TGTGCCAGCAGCTTAGCGTCCAGCGGGGGCCCCCAAGAGACCCAGTACTTC.